These 27 T cell receptor beta chains originate from one sample sequenced in a study of T cells in Graves' hyperthyroidism and ophthalmopathy. RNA transcripts were the template for amplifying TCR beta CDR3 regions. Using the HTBI primer set, a first-round RT-PCR was run on the TCR CDR3. TCRdb re-called the multiplex PCR reads through MiXCR, storing one row per CDR3 protein. The table has 300,000 or so distinct CDR3 sequences, 15% to 20% seen once. Specimen: blood. These receptors were taken from a woman in her fifties or sixties with Graves' hyperthyroidism.

This clonotype was observed many times. As DNA, the CDR3 is TGTGCCTGGAGCTTCGGTAGCGGGGGGGACAATACGCAGTATTTT. Its translation is CAWSFGSGGDNTQYF. The V gene is TRBV30, the J gene TRBJ2-3; 11 positions agree with TRBD2. The J segment lost 7 bases and the V segment lost 3 bases, leaving 9 bases of the junction unmatched. The CDR3 contains 15 residues. CDR1 is GTSNPN and CDR2 is SVGIG in the germline V gene (reference sequence).

This clonotype turned up a few times. The chain combines TRBV7-9 with TRBJ2-7; D is perhaps TRBD1 (6 bases). CDR1 and CDR2 (germline): SEHNR, FQNEAQ (reference sequence). Trimming shortened V by 8 bases and J by 7 bases, and 15 bases separated the two germline ends. CDR3 length: 12 amino acids. CDR3 loop: CASGGLGLEQYF. CDR3 DNA sequence: TGTGCCAGCGGGGGCCTCGGTTTGGAGCAGTACTTC.

This clonotype was seen repeatedly, ten times or more. The genes are TRBV27 and TRBJ2-7, with TRBD2 matching 7 bases. Per the germline V gene, CDR1 is MNHEY and CDR2 is SMNVEV (reference sequence). This CDR3 has 14 residues. J gave up 3 bases and V 8 bases, and 10 bases lay outside the gene matches. CDR3 nucleotide sequence: TGTGCCAGCGACCCCCGGGGGGTGGGCTACGAGCAGTACTTC. It encodes CASDPRGVGYEQYF.

V is TRBV7-9 and J is TRBJ1-1; D gene uncertain. Germline V CDR1 and CDR2: SEHNR, FQNEAQ (reference sequence). Deletions cut 0 bases from V and 3 bases from J, with 8 bases between. CDR3 size: 14 residues. In DNA, the CDR3 is TGTGCCAGCAGCTTAGCGCGTAAAGACACTGAAGCTTTCTTT. Protein sequence: CASSLARKDTEAFF. Based on the CDR3 plus reference TRBV7-9 and TRBJ1-1, the full variable domain is DTGVSQNPRHKITKRGQNVTFRCDPISEHNRLYWYRQTLGQGPEFLTYFQNEAQLEKSRLLSDRFSAERPKGSFSTLEIQRTEQGDSAMYLCASSLARKDTEAFFGQGTRLTVV.

This clonotype was seen a few times. The chain uses TRBV19 and TRBJ1-5; possibly TRBD1 for D (6 bases). The CDR3 has 16 residues. V lost 7 bases and J 4 bases, leaving 20 bases between the germline ends. Germline CDR1 and CDR2: LNHDA and SQIVND (reference sequence). CDR3 nucleotides: TGTGCCAGTATGAGCTCACCAGGGACATGGAATCAGCCCCAGCATTTT. This codes for CASMSSPGTWNQPQHF.

The chain uses TRBV7-3 and TRBJ2-1; D not resolved. Trimming removed 4 bases from V and 0 bases from J, with 10 bases in between. Germline V gives CDR1 SGHTA, CDR2 FQGTGA. CDR3 size: 15 residues. The CDR3: CASSSFRVSYNEQFF. The CDR3 DNA is TGTGCCAGCAGCTCGTTTAGGGTCTCCTACAATGAGCAGTTCTTC.

This clonotype has ten or more counts. The chain recombines TRBV28 with TRBJ2-2; 14 bases line up with TRBD2. The length of the CDR3 is 17 residues. V gave up 3 bases and J gave up 4 bases; unmatched junction bases: 4. Germline CDR1 and CDR2: MDHEN and SYDVKM. The chain's CDR3 is CASSLGLAGVSTGELFF. Written as DNA, the CDR3 is TGTGCCAGCAGTTTGGGACTAGCGGGAGTGAGCACCGGGGAGCTGTTTTTT.

This clonotype was counted a few times. The rearrangement links TRBV18 to TRBJ1-1; D call uncertain. The CDR3 is made up of 12 amino acids. Trimming stripped 5 bases from V and 7 bases from J, with 11 bases between. The germline CDR1 and CDR2 sequences are KGHSH and LQKENI. The CDR3 nucleotides are TGTGCCAGCTCATCGGCGGGGATTGAAGCTTTCTTT. Protein sequence: CASSSAGIEAFF.

This clonotype showed up just a few times. The chain uses TRBV12-3 or TRBV12-4 and TRBJ1-4; unclear D gene. The CDR3 totals 13 residues. Trimming removed 5 bases at V and 2 bases at J, with 6 bases between. The CDR3 coding sequence is TGTGCCAGCAGTGATGGCACTAATGAAAAACTGTTTTTT. Its protein is CASSDGTNEKLFF.

Ten or more counts support this clonotype. This rearrangement joins TRBV6-1 to TRBJ2-5, with a tentative D call TRBD1 (6 bases). This CDR3 spans 15 amino acids. V was shortened by 4 bases and J by 4 bases, with 16 bases between the two germline ends. Germline values: CDR1 MNHNS, CDR2 SASEGT. The CDR3 bases are TGTGCCAGCAGTGGATCCGGGACATTAGGAGAGACCCAGTACTTC. Translated: CASSGSGTLGETQYF.

The chain joins TRBV6-1 to TRBJ1-4; 9 nucleotides line up with TRBD1. Germline CDR1 MNHNS, CDR2 SASEGT. The CDR3 loop spans 14 amino acids. The V gene end was trimmed by 1 base and the J gene end by 8 bases; junction bases not matched to a gene: 2. CDR3 nucleotide sequence: TGTGCCAGCAGTGAAGAGGGGACAGGGGAAAAACTGTTTTTT. This encodes CASSEEGTGEKLFF.

This clonotype has a handful of counts. V gene TRBV9 combines with J gene TRBJ2-1, with 7 nucleotides matching TRBD1. Germline V gene data show CDR1 as SGDLS and CDR2 as YYNGEE. The CDR3 loop spans 12 amino acids. V shed 10 bases and J 5 bases; nucleotides not matched to a gene: 6. The chain's CDR3 is CASKGTDNEQFF. CDR3 in DNA: TGTGCCTCAAAAGGGACAGACAATGAGCAGTTCTTC.

At least ten counts were recorded for this clonotype. The rearrangement uses TRBV11-2 and TRBJ2-2, with D perhaps TRBD2 (5 bases). The V end was cut by 6 bases, the J end by 7 bases, with 18 bases between. The CDR3 runs 15 residues. CDR1 SGHAT and CDR2 FQNNGV come from the germline V gene. This chain's CDR3 is CASRPSARVGGELFF. As DNA, the CDR3 is TGTGCCAGCAGGCCCTCAGCGCGGGTGGGCGGGGAGCTGTTTTTT.

This clonotype was seen a few times. The chain couples TRBV29-1 to TRBJ1-2; D remains unclear. Trimming removed 3 bases at V and 4 bases at J, with 9 bases between. This CDR3 has 12 residues. CDR1 is SQVTM, CDR2 ANQGSEA, per germline. CDR3 loop: CSVEADRYGYTF. The DNA of the CDR3 is TGCAGCGTTGAGGCAGATCGCTATGGCTACACCTTC.

The rearrangement joins TRBV4-1 to TRBJ2-7, with 11 bases matching TRBD2. CDR1 is MGHRA and CDR2 is YSYEKL in the germline V gene. The V segment lost 3 bases and the J segment 4 bases; nucleotides outside the gene matches: 11. This CDR3 has 17 residues. CDR3: CASSQLSPGTSGYEQYF. CDR3 nucleotides: TGCGCCAGCAGCCAGTTAAGTCCCGGGACTAGCGGATACGAGCAGTACTTC.

This chain uses TRBV4-1 with TRBJ2-4; no clear D. V was pared by 0 bases and J by 5 bases, with 14 bases between. Germline V lookup: CDR1 MGHRA, CDR2 YSYEKL. The CDR3 runs 16 residues. The CDR3 DNA sequence: TGCGCCAGCAGCCAAGAGGTCCCCTCTTACGAAAACATTCAGTACTTC. Amino acids: CASSQEVPSYENIQYF.

Ten or more counts support this clonotype. The chain is built from TRBV3-1 and TRBJ2-2, with a possible D match to TRBD1 (6 bases). Per germline, CDR1 LGHDT and CDR2 YNNKEL (reference sequence). Trimming removed 2 bases at V and 3 bases at J, with 19 bases between. The CDR3 length is 18 residues. The CDR3 coding sequence is TGTGCCAGCAGCCAATCAGACAGGAGCCTTTTGTACACCGGGGAGCTGTTTTTT. Encoded protein: CASSQSDRSLLYTGELFF. The full variable domain, its missing parts supplied by reference TRBV3-1 and TRBJ2-2, is DTAVSQTPKYLVTQMGNDKSIKCEQNLGHDTMYWYKQDSKKFLKIMFSYNNKELIINETVPNRFSPKSPDKAHLNLHINSLELGDSAVYFCASSQSDRSLLYTGELFFGEGSRLTVL.

This clonotype was found many times. The chain has TRBV18 and TRBJ1-2; 7 positions match TRBD1. The CDR3 is made up of 15 amino acids. Germline values: CDR1 KGHSH, CDR2 LQKENI. Unmatched junction bases numbered 4, after V lost 0 bases and J lost 3 bases. CDR3 sequence: CASSPPSTGDYGYTF. In nucleotides, the CDR3 is TGTGCCAGCTCACCACCGTCTACAGGGGACTATGGCTACACCTTC.

As concerns this clonotype: A read error may be the cause here, since a much bigger clone is one base away. The chain is built from TRBV28 and TRBJ2-5, with D perhaps matching TRBD2 (5 bases). This CDR3 is built from 15 residues. Germline CDR1 reads MDHEN; CDR2 reads SYDVKM. CDR3 DNA: TGTGCCAGCAGCTCGAGCGGAGGAAGCCAAGAGACCCTGTACTTC. It is translated as CASSSSGGSQETLYF.

The V call is TRBV7-2, the J call TRBJ2-3; the D gene is possibly TRBD1 (7 bases). Trimming left V 5 bases short and J 3 bases short, with 15 bases between. CDR1 and CDR2 from the germline V gene are SGHTA and FQGNSA. The CDR3 extends over 15 amino acids. CDR3 nucleotide sequence: TGTGCCAGCAGCCGACAGGGACTTGATACAGATACGCAGTATTTT. Translation gives CASSRQGLDTDTQYF.

At least ten counts were recorded for this clonotype. The chain carries TRBV6-1 and TRBJ2-1; 9 bases map to TRBD2. V lost 5 bases, J lost 3 bases, and 5 bases stayed unmatched. CDR1 is MNHNS and CDR2 is SASEGT in the germline V gene. The length of the CDR3 is 15 residues. CDR3 bases: TGTGCCAGCAGTAATAGCGGGAGCAACTACAATGAGCAGTTCTTC. Its translation: CASSNSGSNYNEQFF.

The chain carries TRBV6-9 and TRBJ2-3, with TRBD2 identical over 7 bases. The germline V gene encodes CDR1 MNHGY and CDR2 SVAAGI. The ends lost 0 bases at V and 0 bases at J; junction bases unmatched: 3. CDR3 length: 16 amino acids. This chain's CDR3 is CASSYSLAASTDTQYF. CDR3 bases: TGTGCCAGCAGTTATTCTCTAGCGGCCAGCACAGATACGCAGTATTTT.

This clonotype came up many times. The J gene is TRBJ1-6, the V gene TRBV6-1, with no clear D. V was cut by 5 bases and J by 10 bases, with 18 bases left in between. Germline CDR1 reads MNHNS; CDR2 reads SASEGT. This CDR3 is built from 15 residues. As DNA, the CDR3 is TGTGCCAGCAGTTATTCCTGGATAGCAGGCTCACCCCTCCACTTT. It yields the protein CASSYSWIAGSPLHF.

The chain uses TRBV27 and TRBJ2-5, with 8 bases aligning to TRBD1. The CDR3 runs to 16 residues. Germline V lookup: CDR1 MNHEY, CDR2 SMNVEV (reference sequence). V trimming: 5 bases; J trimming: 4 bases; junction bases outside the gene matches: 12. The CDR3 loop is CASSPQVTGALETQYF. The DNA for the CDR3 is TGTGCCAGCAGTCCACAGGTGACAGGGGCTCTAGAGACCCAGTACTTC.

This clonotype was recorded at least ten times. V usage is TRBV28 and J usage is TRBJ2-2; D uncertain. Looked up from germline, CDR1 is MDHEN and CDR2 is SYDVKM. V was shortened by 5 bases and J by 5 bases, with 12 bases between the two germline ends. This CDR3 contains 14 residues. This CDR3 reads CASSRVGPTGELFF. The CDR3 nucleotides read TGTGCCAGCAGTCGGGTGGGTCCAACCGGGGAGCTGTTTTTT.

There are many counts of this clonotype. The chain has TRBV7-6 and TRBJ2-7; perhaps TRBD2 as D (5 bases). V lost 3 bases and J lost 6, with 12 bases in between. The germline gives CDR1 SGHVS, CDR2 FNYEAQ. The CDR3 totals 13 residues. CDR3 coding DNA: TGTGCCAGCAGCTTGGGAGTGAACTCCGAGCAGTACGTC. Translated: CASSLGVNSEQYV.

The rearrangement joins TRBV20-1 to TRBJ2-7; D may be TRBD1 (5 bases). The CDR3 extends over 14 amino acids. Germline V gives CDR1 DFQATT, CDR2 SNEGSKA (reference sequence). Trimming stripped 0 bases from V and 6 bases from J, with 15 bases between. The CDR3 loop reads CSARDGLVGVEQYF. The CDR3 nucleotides are TGCAGTGCTAGAGATGGTCTGGTAGGGGTCGAGCAGTACTTC.